Listed below are T cell receptor beta chains from one sample, sequenced in a study of PD-L1 blockade in urothelial cancer. Here immunoSEQ multiplex PCR was the method, and the copy in TCRdb shows in-frame clones only, minus some. The sample has around 33,000 clones, around 80% seen once. The material was PBMCs, obtained around atezolizumab (anti-PD-L1) treatment. The receptors come from a man between 65 and 85 years old with urothelial cancer. Each CDR3 is given with its conserved first and last residue. D genes are given only for firm matches. Size values are once, few and many counts, or a class for expanded clones, and some rows have none.

TRBV7-2	TRBD2	15	.	TRBJ2-1	TGTGCCAGCAGCTTAGAAAGCGGGGGTTACAATGAGCAGTTCTTC	CASSLESGGYNEQFF
TRBV5-1	.	12	.	TRBJ1-2	TGCGCCAGCAGCCTACAGGGAGACGGCTACACCTTC	CASSLQGDGYTF
TRBV5-1	TRBD1	16	.	TRBJ2-1	TGCGCCAGCAGCTTGGGACCGGGACAGGGTTCAAATGAGCAGTTCTTC	CASSLGPGQGSNEQFF
TRBV27	.	13	.	TRBJ2-7	.	CASSSSGIYEQYF
TRBV2	.	15	.	TRBJ2-2	TGTGCCAGCATCCAGACTAGGGGACTCACCGGGGAGCTGTTTTTT	CASIQTRGLTGELFF
TRBV2	.	15	.	TRBJ2-3	TGTGCCAGCAGGCTCGCGGGGGCTAGCACAGATACGCAGTATTTT	CASRLAGASTDTQYF
TRBV6-4	.	11	.	TRBJ2-7	TGTGCCACCCCCGGGGGTTCCGAGCAGTACTTC	CATPGGSEQYF
TRBV7-3	TRBD2	17	.	TRBJ2-1	TGTGCCAGCAGCCTCGGGACTAGCGGGCAATTTGGTAATGAGCAGTTCTTC	CASSLGTSGQFGNEQFF
TRBV28	.	11	once	TRBJ2-1	TGTGCCAGCAGTGTGGGAGATGAGCAGTTCTTC	CASSVGDEQFF
TRBV6-1	.	13	.	TRBJ2-2	TGTGCCAGCAGTGCCTCCCGGTCCGGGGAGCTGTTTTTT	CASSASRSGELFF
TRBV30	.	14	once	TRBJ1-5	TGTGCCTGGAGTGTGGACAGTTTAGGAAGGCCCCAGCATTTT	CAWSVDSLGRPQHF
TRBV5-1	TRBD1	13	once	TRBJ2-1	TGCGCCAGCAGCTTCGACAGGGGCCATGAGCAGTTCTTC	CASSFDRGHEQFF
TRBV7-2	.	13	.	TRBJ2-5	TGTGCCAGCAGCTCTGAAGGGGGAGAGACCCAGTACTTC	CASSSEGGETQYF
TRBV27	.	12	.	TRBJ2-1	TGTGCCAGCAGTTTCCCAGGGGAGTCGCAGTTCTTC	CASSFPGESQFF
TRBV6-1	.	12	.	TRBJ2-5	TGTGTCAGCAGTGACGAGGGAGAGACCCAGTACTTC	CVSSDEGETQYF
TRBV18	.	16	.	TRBJ2-3	TGTGCCAGCCTGTCCCCCGGACAAATACTCACAGATACGCAGTATTTT	CASLSPGQILTDTQYF
TRBV18	.	15	.	TRBJ2-1	TGTGCCAGCTCACCCCGGCGGGATTCCTACAATGAGCAGTTCTTC	CASSPRRDSYNEQFF
TRBV7-2	TRBD1	14	.	TRBJ1-2	TGTGCCAGCAGCCTAAACTCAGGGGGCTGGGGCTACACCTTC	CASSLNSGGWGYTF
TRBV19	.	14	.	TRBJ2-2	TGTGCCACCCAAGTACAGGCGAGCACCGGGGAGCTGTTTTTT	CATQVQASTGELFF
TRBV5-4	.	8	.	TRBJ2-7	TGTGCCAGCTCGGGGCAGTACTTC	CASSGQYF
TRBV4-3	.	16	.	TRBJ1-4	TGCGCCAGCAGCCAAGATCTCGGGGCAACTAATGAAAAACTGTTTTTT	CASSQDLGATNEKLFF
TRBV7-9	.	16	.	TRBJ1-3	TGTGCCAGCAGCCCCCAGGGGAGGGTCTCTGGAAACACCATATATTTT	CASSPQGRVSGNTIYF
TRBV7-3	.	14	.	TRBJ1-2	TGTGCCAGCAGCTTAAATGGTCAGAACTATGGCTACACCTTC	CASSLNGQNYGYTF